These 14 T cell receptor beta chains share one sample of origin, sequenced in a study of vaccination and CD4 T cells after COVID-19. This sample's treatment: roughly nine-day PBMC culture with coronavirus spike peptide pools or control peptides (ViraFEST assay). Before the COVID-19 pandemic (2011-2018), CD4+ T cells were obtained from the unexposed donor. These receptors' antigens are unknown. The Oncomine TCR Beta short-read assay was what sequenced the DNA obtained from cultured CD4+ T cells. TCRdb fed the PCR reads into MiXCR, producing one record per CDR3 protein. Altogether several thousand distinct CDR3 sequences are present, roughly 66% being singletons, with the ten largest covering approximately 34%. Sequenced sample: CD4+ T cells from blood, cultured in vitro. The receptors were gathered from a human donor in good health.

This clonotype was recorded only once. The chain links TRBV10-3 to TRBJ2-5; weak D call: TRBD2 (6 bases). Germline CDR1 and CDR2: ENHRY and SYGVKD. CDR3 length: 14 amino acids. Deletions cut 3 bases from V and 5 bases from J, with 13 bases between. The CDR3 here is CAISDSDRGETQYF. DNA for the CDR3: TGTGCCATCAGTGACTCGGACCGGGGGGAGACCCAGTACTTC.

The J gene is TRBJ1-5, the V gene TRBV20-1; D not resolved. With 0 bases removed from V and 0 bases from J, the gap between germline ends came to 12 bases. The germline CDR1 and CDR2 sequences are DFQATT and SNEGSKA (reference sequence). The CDR3 is 16 residues long. The CDR3 protein is CSARDGLTFSNQPQHF. DNA for the CDR3: TGCAGTGCTAGAGATGGGCTGACCTTTAGCAATCAGCCCCAGCATTTT.

The chain carries TRBV20-1 and TRBJ1-2; 10 nucleotides agree with TRBD1. J lost 8 bases, V lost 6 bases, and 3 bases had no gene match. The CDR3 has 11 amino acids. Germline CDR1 DFQATT, CDR2 SNEGSKA (reference sequence). The DNA for the CDR3 is TGCAGTGCCGGACAGGGGGGCGGCTACACCTTC. Protein: CSAGQGGGYTF.

The V and J genes are TRBV20-1 and TRBJ1-5, with TRBD1 matching over 7 bases. Germline CDR1 is DFQATT and CDR2 is SNEGSKA (reference sequence). The CDR3 totals 13 residues. V lost 4 bases, J lost 2 bases, and 2 bases stayed unmatched. CDR3 sequence: CSATTGGNQPQHF. CDR3 nucleotides: TGCAGTGCTACAACAGGGGGCAATCAGCCCCAGCATTTT.

The chain combines TRBV28 with TRBJ1-1, with 7 nucleotides matching TRBD1. V shed 7 bases and J 9 bases; nucleotides not matched to a gene: 8. This CDR3 has 12 amino acids. Germline CDR1 MDHEN, CDR2 SYDVKM. The CDR3 region has the DNA TGTGCCAGCACCACAGGGGATATCCAAGCTTTCTTT. Translating it yields CASTTGDIQAFF.

This clonotype was counted between two and nine times. The rearrangement links TRBV25-1 to TRBJ2-5; TRBD2 might be the D (6 bases). Per the germline V gene, CDR1 is MGHDK and CDR2 is SYGVNS. There are 14 residues in the CDR3. Trimming cost V 2 bases and J 2 bases, with 9 bases left between them. CDR3 protein: CASSEIGLQETQYF. In nucleotides, the CDR3 is TGTGCCAGCAGTGAAATCGGACTACAAGAGACCCAGTACTTC.

This chain uses TRBV7-2 with TRBJ1-6, with D tentatively TRBD1 (5 bases). The CDR3 consists of 18 residues. CDR1 is SGHTA, CDR2 FQGNSA, per germline. With 2 bases removed from V and 14 bases from J, the gap between germline ends came to 28 bases. Here the CDR3 reads CASSLKALQAAFGSALHF. CDR3 DNA: TGTGCCAGCAGCTTAAAAGCTTTACAGGCAGCCTTCGGGAGTGCCCTCCACTTT.

This sequence joins TRBV29-1 and TRBJ1-2, with a tentative D call TRBD1 (6 bases). Germline CDR1 and CDR2: SQVTM and ANQGSEA. The CDR3 has 15 amino acids. V lost 7 bases, J lost 7 bases, and 25 bases lay in between. CDR3 loop: CSAGGNPAGVGGYTF. CDR3 DNA sequence: TGCAGCGCGGGCGGGAACCCGGCAGGGGTGGGTGGCTACACCTTC.

As concerns this clonotype: This CDR3 fails to terminate in the conserved phenylalanine or tryptophan, so it likely reflects a read error. The chain employs TRBV28 and TRBJ2-5; D tentatively reads TRBD1 or TRBD2 (5 bases each). There are 12 residues in the CDR3. CDR1 is MDHEN and CDR2 is SYDVKM in the germline V gene. V was clipped by 3 bases and J by 7 bases, with 9 bases between them. The CDR3 region has the DNA TGTGCCAGCAGTTTCCCCGGGGCGACCCAGTACTAC. It translates to CASSFPGATQYY.

V and J are TRBV15 and TRBJ2-5, with 8 nucleotides matching TRBD2. Germline lookup yields CDR1 LNHNV and CDR2 YYDKDF (reference sequence). This CDR3 is built from 19 residues. J lost 5 bases, V lost 4 bases, and 21 bases had no gene match. The CDR3 sequence: CATSTNPPGGSGVGETQYF. The CDR3 DNA sequence: TGTGCCACCAGCACAAACCCCCCCGGCGGTAGCGGGGTAGGGGAGACCCAGTACTTC.

J is TRBJ1-1 and V is TRBV6-1, with 8 bases that match TRBD1. The CDR3 runs 13 residues. Germline CDR1 MNHNS, CDR2 SASEGT. J lost 2 bases, V lost 6 bases, and 2 bases had no gene match. The CDR3 nucleotides read TGTGCCAGCAGAGGGACAGGAAACACTGAAGCTTTCTTT. It translates to CASRGTGNTEAFF.

The rearrangement uses TRBV5-1 and TRBJ1-1; D is uncertain. With 0 bases removed from V and 1 base from J, the gap between germline ends came to 7 bases. Germline CDR1 and CDR2: SGHRS and YFSETQ. The CDR3 is made up of 14 amino acids. In DNA form, the CDR3 reads TGCGCCAGCAGCTTGGTTGTCTCGAACACTGAAGCTTTCTTT. Protein sequence: CASSLVVSNTEAFF.

CDR3 sequence: CASREETISSYGYTF. The CDR3 DNA follows: TGTGCCAGCAGGGAGGAGACTATATCGTCCTATGGCTACACCTTC. The V gene is TRBV2, the J gene TRBJ1-2, with no clear D. The CDR3 length is 15 residues. The ends were cut back, 6 bases at V and 4 bases at J, with 18 bases in the middle. Per the germline V gene, CDR1 is SNHLY and CDR2 is FYNNEI.

The rearrangement uses TRBV5-5 and TRBJ2-1, with 9 bases identical to TRBD1. Looked up from germline, CDR1 is SGHKS and CDR2 is YYEKEE (reference sequence). Trimming at V came to 4 bases and at J to 7 bases, leaving 9 bases not matched to a gene. The CDR3 sequence is 15 residues long. The CDR3: CASSRTPGQGNEQFF. In DNA, the CDR3 is TGTGCCAGCAGCCGCACACCGGGACAGGGAAATGAGCAGTTCTTC.